These 12 T cell receptor beta chains were all obtained from the same sample, sequenced in a study of beta chain features in type 1 diabetes. Regarding the study as a whole: There was a moderate but significant shortening of TCRB CDR3s in all four CD4+ subsets of Type 1 diabetes patients.

Expressed TCRB transcripts were sequenced because the entire RNA isolate underwent reverse transcription. Produced via immunoSEQ multiplex PCR; TCRdb's table is partial and in-frame only. This sample carries about 740,000 clones, over 10% of them seen once, and the ten largest clones take 0.02% to 0.025%. These receptors are not linked to any known antigen. The sequenced sample was naive CD4+ T cells from blood. These receptors were collected from a man in his late teens or twenties with type 1 diabetes.

Only a few counts were recorded for this clone. This same CDR3 is encoded by further DNA sequences in the sample. The chain joins TRBV6-6 to TRBJ2-5; D is possibly TRBD1 (6 bases). The CDR3 is 14 residues long. Looked up from germline, CDR1 is MNHNY and CDR2 is SVGAGI (reference sequence). The V end lost 0 bases, the J end lost 4 bases, and 9 bases lay between the germline ends. The DNA for the CDR3 is TGTGCCAGCAGTTACTCGACCAGGGGAGAGACCCAGTACTTC. Translating gives CASSYSTRGETQYF.

This rearrangement joins TRBV23-1 to TRBJ1-1, with a possible D match to TRBD1 (6 bases). TRBV23-1 is an open reading frame whose function is uncertain. V lost 7 bases, J lost 1 base, and 25 bases lay in between. The length of the CDR3 is 18 residues. CDR3 nucleotides: TGCGCCAGCACCGGGGGCGGGATTTCCCAACTAGCGAACACTGAAGCTTTCTTT. This sequence encodes CASTGGGISQLANTEAFF.

This clone came up a few times. The rearrangement uses TRBV23-1 and TRBJ2-6, with D unresolved. TRBV23-1 is an open reading frame whose function is uncertain. V was clipped by 3 bases and J by 0 bases, with 0 bases between them. This CDR3 spans 13 amino acids. The CDR3 sequence is CASSHSGANVLTF. The CDR3 nucleotides are TGCGCCAGCAGTCACTCTGGGGCCAACGTCCTGACTTTC.

J is TRBJ1-2 and V is TRBV6-5; D uncertain. This CDR3 spans 16 amino acids. Trimming removed 0 bases from V and 4 bases from J, with 15 bases in between. In germline, CDR1 is MNHEY, CDR2 SVGAGI. The CDR3 sequence: CASSYSIPAAGYGYTF. The CDR3 nucleotides read TGTGCCAGCAGTTACTCAATCCCGGCGGCGGGCTATGGCTACACCTTC.

This clone was recorded a few times. The chain links TRBV4-1 to TRBJ2-3, with TRBD1 as a possible D gene (6 bases). This CDR3 contains 15 residues. Between the trimmed V and J ends, which lost 1 base and 8 bases, there was a span of 16 bases. From germline, CDR1 is MGHRA and CDR2 YSYEKL. This CDR3 reads CASSQGQGLAGTQYF. For the CDR3, the DNA is TGCGCCAGCAGCCAAGGCCAGGGGCTCGCCGGTACGCAGTATTTT.

The chain has TRBV28 and TRBJ2-5; either TRBD1 or TRBD2 may supply D (5 bases each). The CDR3 has 13 amino acids. V lost 10 bases, J lost 1 base, and 13 bases lay in between. Germline CDR1 is MDHEN and CDR2 is SYDVKM. CDR3 loop: CAIKTGPQETQYF. CDR3 coding DNA: TGTGCCATCAAAACGGGGCCCCAAGAGACCCAGTACTTC.

V usage is TRBV25-1 and J usage is TRBJ1-3; D uncertain. Trimming shortened V by 6 bases and J by 2 bases, and 5 bases separated the two germline ends. The CDR3 sequence is 12 residues long. The germline V gene encodes CDR1 MGHDK and CDR2 SYGVNS. CDR3 bases: TGTGCCAGCAGGGACCCTGGAAACACCATATATTTT. This encodes CASRDPGNTIYF.

This clone has a handful of counts. V and J are TRBV6-1 and TRBJ2-2; no definite D call. V shed 3 bases and J shed 3 bases, with 8 bases lying between them. The CDR3 covers 14 residues. Germline loops: CDR1 MNHNS, CDR2 SASEGT. The CDR3 reads CASSEFGDTGELFF. CDR3 bases: TGTGCCAGCAGTGAGTTCGGTGACACCGGGGAGCTGTTTTTT.

The V gene is TRBV7-4, the J gene TRBJ1-5; D not certain. The CDR3 runs 12 residues. Germline loops: CDR1 SGHVT, CDR2 SQSDAQ. The V end was cut by 3 bases, the J end by 4 bases, with 4 bases between. For the CDR3, the DNA is TGTGCCAGCAGCTTGGGGAATCAGCCCCAGCATTTT. It specifies CASSLGNQPQHF.

The genes are TRBV27 and TRBJ2-7; 11 bases agree with TRBD1. The CDR3 loop spans 14 amino acids. Germline-derived CDR1 and CDR2 are MNHEY and SMNVEV (reference sequence). Unmatched junction bases numbered 3, after V lost 5 bases and J lost 3 bases. CDR3 residues: CASSRTGGIYEQYF. As DNA, the CDR3 is TGTGCCAGCAGTCGGACAGGGGGCATCTACGAGCAGTACTTC.

The sample holds a few counts of this clone. The chain recombines TRBV5-4 with TRBJ2-7, with D possibly TRBD1 on 5 matching bases. The CDR3 has 14 residues. Germline assignment: CDR1 SGHNT and CDR2 YYREEE (reference sequence). Trimming cost V 2 bases and J 4 bases, with 13 bases left between them. This CDR3 reads CASSFGAQRYEQYF. The CDR3 nucleotides read TGTGCCAGCAGCTTTGGGGCACAGCGATACGAGCAGTACTTC.

This clone was detected only a few times. This chain links TRBV29-1 with TRBJ1-1; D may be TRBD1 (6 bases). The germline V gene encodes CDR1 SQVTM and CDR2 ANQGSEA. The CDR3 loop spans 12 amino acids. Trimming cost V 7 bases and J 3 bases, with 12 bases left between them. The CDR3 protein is CSAQRQDTEAFF. Here the CDR3 DNA reads TGCAGCGCTCAAAGACAGGACACTGAAGCTTTCTTT.